Following are 22 T cell receptor beta chains from one sample sequenced in a study of OX40 agonist ivuxolimab in advanced cancers. The table came from immunoSEQ multiplex PCR; TCRdb's copy has only in-frame clones and leaves some out. Among approximately 60,000 clones listed, 92% were seen once. The source material was CD4+ or CD8+ T cells sorted from blood, sampled in a trial of the OX40 agonist ivuxolimab. The receptor source for this set is an adult with an advanced solid tumor such as melanoma, head and neck, liver or kidney cancer.

The chain employs TRBV11-2 and TRBJ2-7; TRBD1 matches 7 bases. Per the germline V gene, CDR1 is SGHAT and CDR2 is FQNNGV. The CDR3 runs 16 residues. V shed 0 bases, J shed 0 bases, and the junction held 5 bases outside the gene matches. The DNA of the CDR3 is TGTGCCAGCAGCTTAGATTTGGACAGGAGCTCCTACGAGCAGTACTTC. Encoded protein: CASSLDLDRSSYEQYF.

The rearrangement joins TRBV6-6 to TRBJ2-1; 12 bases match TRBD2. Losses at the gene ends were 5 bases for V and 7 bases for J; bases not matched to a gene: 6. Germline-derived CDR1 and CDR2 are MNHNY and SVGAGI (reference sequence). This CDR3 has 15 residues. CDR3 nucleotide sequence: TGTGCCAGCAGTCCCGGACTAGCGGGAAGGAATGAGCAGTTCTTC. Translated: CASSPGLAGRNEQFF.

This clone was seen a few times. The chain is built from TRBV5-1 and TRBJ2-5; 10 bases align to TRBD1. Germline CDR1 and CDR2: SGHRS and YFSETQ. With 0 bases clipped from V and 5 bases from J, the junction kept 1 base outside the gene matches. The CDR3 loop spans 14 amino acids. The CDR3 DNA reads TGCGCCAGCAGCTTGGGGGACAGGGGCGAGACCCAGTACTTC. This codes for CASSLGDRGETQYF.

The V call is TRBV30, the J call TRBJ2-2; D possibly uses TRBD1 or TRBD2 (5 bases each). The V gene lost 1 base and the J gene lost 2 bases, with 8 bases spanning the gap. The CDR3 is 14 residues long. Per the germline V gene, CDR1 is GTSNPN and CDR2 is SVGIG (reference sequence). CDR3 DNA sequence: TGTGCCTGGAGTGAGGGACCTAACACCGGGGAGCTGTTTTTT. It translates to CAWSEGPNTGELFF. The full variable domain, rest sourced from reference TRBV30 and TRBJ2-2, is SQTIHQWPATLVQPVGSPLSLECTVEGTSNPNLYWYRQAAGRGLQLLFYSVGIGQISSEVPQNLSASRPQDRQFILSSKKLLLSDSGFYLCAWSEGPNTGELFFGEGSRLTVL.

CDR3 DNA sequence: TGTGCCAGCTCACCACAGGCCGGGGCTAGGGTTCAGCCCCAGCATTTT. Its protein is CASSPQAGARVQPQHF. The genes are TRBV18 and TRBJ1-5, with D possibly being TRBD1 (5 bases). V was pared by 1 base and J by 6 bases, with 16 bases between. CDR3 length: 16 amino acids. CDR1 is KGHSH and CDR2 is LQKENI in the germline V gene.

V usage is TRBV5-1 and J usage is TRBJ2-3, with 7 positions matching TRBD2. Losses at the gene ends were 0 bases for V and 3 bases for J; bases not matched to a gene: 1. CDR1 and CDR2 from the germline V gene are SGHRS and YFSETQ. The CDR3 covers 14 residues. For the CDR3, the DNA is TGCGCCAGCAGCTTGGATAGCGGGACAGATACGCAGTATTTT. Translating gives CASSLDSGTDTQYF.

This clone was detected a few times. CDR3: CASLNTIYF. DNA for the CDR3: TGTGCAAGTCTGAACACCATATATTTT. This chain links TRBV12-2 with TRBJ1-3. TRBV12-2 is a listed pseudogene. CDR3 length equals 9 residues.

This chain uses TRBV5-1 with TRBJ1-1; 7 bases map to TRBD1. Germline CDR1 SGHRS, CDR2 YFSETQ. The J segment lost 1 base and the V segment lost 4 bases, leaving 4 bases of the junction unmatched. The CDR3 sequence is 14 residues long. CDR3 nucleotide sequence: TGCGCCAGCAGCATTGGGACAGCGAACACTGAAGCTTTCTTT. Amino acids: CASSIGTANTEAFF. Complete variable domain (other parts from reference TRBV5-1 and TRBJ1-1): KAGVTQTPRYLIKTRGQQVTLSCSPISGHRSVSWYQQTPGQGLQFLFEYFSETQRNKGNFPGRFSGRQFSNSRSEMNVSTLELGDSALYLCASSIGTANTEAFFGQGTRLTVV.

A word on this clone: Other nucleotide sequences in the sample specify the same CDR3. The chain couples TRBV18 to TRBJ1-5, with TRBD1 identical over 7 bases. This CDR3 region has 15 residues. V shed 3 bases and J 6 bases; nucleotides not matched to a gene: 8. CDR1 is KGHSH, CDR2 LQKENI, per germline. CDR3 DNA: TGTGCCAGCTCACCCGGAGACAGGGTCGGTCAGCCCCAGCATTTT. Amino acids: CASSPGDRVGQPQHF.

This chain joins TRBV12-5 and TRBJ2-7; the D is unclear. This CDR3 has 13 amino acids. Trimming removed 2 bases from V and 8 bases from J, with 13 bases in between. Germline V gives CDR1 LGHNT, CDR2 FRNRAP. This chain's CDR3 is CASGLPQVGQQYF. Here the CDR3 DNA reads TGTGCTAGTGGTTTGCCCCAGGTGGGCCAGCAGTACTTC.

The chain couples TRBV5-4 to TRBJ2-7; D is unresolved. Germline V gives CDR1 SGHNT, CDR2 YYREEE (reference sequence). The CDR3 is 14 amino acids. Trimming took off 0 bases at V and 1 base at J, with 8 bases between the two ends. CDR3 in amino acids: CASSLGGISYEQYF. CDR3 DNA sequence: TGTGCCAGCAGCTTGGGAGGCATTTCCTACGAGCAGTACTTC.

In nucleotides, the CDR3 is TGTGCCACCAGCTCGGGGGGGAGGGGCACAGATACGCAGTATTTT. This codes for CATSSGGRGTDTQYF. V and J are TRBV15 and TRBJ2-3; 8 bases fit TRBD2. Germline V lookup: CDR1 LNHNV, CDR2 YYDKDF (reference sequence). This CDR3 region has 15 residues. Losses at the gene ends were 5 bases for V and 1 base for J; bases not matched to a gene: 5.

As to this clone: No DNA is shown, since the ends of the CDR3 on it are uncertain; the CDR3 is the one TCRdb lists. The chain couples TRBV7-9 to TRBJ1-1. Per germline, CDR1 SEHNR and CDR2 FQNEAQ (reference sequence). The CDR3 spans 15 amino acids, including both terminal residues. The CDR3 region is CASSFGPGQSTEAFF.

The gene calls are TRBV6-6 and TRBJ1-3; D unresolved. This CDR3 has 13 residues. Germline V CDR1 and CDR2: MNHNY, SVGAGI (reference sequence). The V gene lost 7 bases and the J gene lost 2 bases, with 9 bases spanning the gap. The CDR3 coding sequence is TGTGCCAGCACTCCGGTCACTGGAAACACCATATATTTT. Protein sequence: CASTPVTGNTIYF.

The chain carries TRBV5-1 and TRBJ2-7; perhaps TRBD1 as D (6 bases). The CDR3 totals 18 residues. Germline V CDR1 and CDR2: SGHRS, YFSETQ. V lost 3 bases and J lost 5, with 27 bases in between. This chain's CDR3 is CASSSNRDTLTEGNEQYF. In DNA form, the CDR3 reads TGCGCCAGCAGCTCAAACCGGGACACTCTAACCGAGGGGAACGAGCAGTACTTC.

This sequence joins TRBV5-1 and TRBJ1-1; TRBD1 is a possible D gene (6 bases). The germline V gene encodes CDR1 SGHRS and CDR2 YFSETQ. The CDR3 extends over 16 amino acids. Trimming took off 0 bases at V and 3 bases at J, with 15 bases between the two ends. As DNA, the CDR3 is TGCGCCAGCAGCTTGGATGGGACAATTTACGACACTGAAGCTTTCTTT. This sequence encodes CASSLDGTIYDTEAFF. The whole variable domain, remainder taken from reference TRBV5-1 and TRBJ1-1, is KAGVTQTPRYLIKTRGQQVTLSCSPISGHRSVSWYQQTPGQGLQFLFEYFSETQRNKGNFPGRFSGRQFSNSRSEMNVSTLELGDSALYLCASSLDGTIYDTEAFFGQGTRLTVV.

The chain uses TRBV5-8 and TRBJ2-3; D is perhaps TRBD2 (5 bases). The CDR3 covers 15 residues. Between the trimmed V and J ends, which lost 5 bases and 2 bases, there was a span of 15 bases. The germline CDR1 and CDR2 sequences are SGHTS and YDEGEE. CDR3 in DNA: TGTGCCAGCAGGCCCGGACTCCTACTCACAGATACGCAGTATTTT. The encoded protein is CASRPGLLLTDTQYF.

In its sample, this clone was seen once. This chain links TRBV6-1 with TRBJ1-1; D is ambiguous. Looked up from germline, CDR1 is MNHNS and CDR2 is SASEGT. The V gene lost 5 bases and the J gene lost 1 base, with 8 bases spanning the gap. The CDR3 is made up of 13 amino acids. The CDR3 coding sequence is TGTGCCAGCAGTCCGAATACGAACACTGAAGCTTTCTTT. It translates to CASSPNTNTEAFF.

The chain joins TRBV7-8 to TRBJ1-1; 10 nucleotides agree with TRBD1. CDR3 length: 14 residues. The V gene's germline CDR1 is SGHVS and CDR2 FQNEAQ. V shed 2 bases, J shed 4 bases, and the junction held 1 base outside the gene matches. The CDR3 region is CASSLRTGGTEAFF. In DNA, the CDR3 is TGTGCCAGCAGCTTAAGGACAGGGGGCACTGAAGCTTTCTTT.

This sequence joins TRBV5-1 and TRBJ1-1; 7 bases are a match to TRBD1. The V segment lost 2 bases and the J segment 1 base; nucleotides outside the gene matches: 2. The CDR3 totals 14 residues. Germline lookup yields CDR1 SGHRS and CDR2 YFSETQ. CDR3 amino acids: CASSFGTENTEAFF. DNA of the CDR3: TGCGCCAGCAGCTTTGGGACAGAGAACACTGAAGCTTTCTTT.

This chain uses TRBV9 with TRBJ1-6; D call uncertain. The CDR3 is 14 amino acids. Germline lookup yields CDR1 SGDLS and CDR2 YYNGEE. Trimming took 0 bases from V and 9 from J, leaving 10 bases between them. The CDR3 DNA is TGTGCCAGCAGCGTAGAGTGGATCTCTTCACCCCTCCACTTT. Translation gives CASSVEWISSPLHF.

The chain uses TRBV2 and TRBJ1-1; D gene ambiguous. Trimming removed 2 bases at V and 0 bases at J, with 7 bases between. The V gene's germline CDR1 is SNHLY and CDR2 FYNNEI. This CDR3 has 14 amino acids. The CDR3 here is CASSEPRMNTEAFF. CDR3 coding DNA: TGTGCCAGCAGTGAACCGAGGATGAACACTGAAGCTTTCTTT.